The next 17 T cell receptor beta chains were all read from a single sample in a study of blood T cell repertoires in COVID-19. Method: immunoSEQ multiplex PCR; TCRdb's copy keeps in-frame clones and lacks some. The sample holds 100,000 to 150,000 clones, 70% to 80% seen once. The sequencing input was peripheral blood. The receptors shown here come from a man between 70 and 80 years old with acute or convalescent COVID-19.

This clone showed up just once. This chain links TRBV6-2 or TRBV6-3 with TRBJ2-3; 16 nucleotides align to TRBD2. The V segment lost 4 bases and the J segment 8 bases; nucleotides outside the gene matches: 6. In germline, CDR1 is MNHEY, CDR2 SVGEGT. The CDR3 totals 16 residues. The CDR3, as DNA: TGTGCCAGCAGTTCGGGGACTAGCGGGGGGGCCTCTACGCAGTATTTT. Translation gives CASSSGTSGGASTQYF.

The V call is TRBV18, the J call TRBJ2-7, with 7 bases aligning to TRBD1. The germline gives CDR1 KGHSH, CDR2 LQKENI. J was trimmed by 2 bases and V by 2 bases; bases with no gene match: 3. CDR3 length: 14 residues. The CDR3 region is CASSPRQGAYEQYF. The CDR3 DNA follows: TGTGCCAGCTCACCAAGGCAGGGGGCCTACGAGCAGTACTTC.

The genes are TRBV27 and TRBJ2-7; tentatively, D is TRBD1 (5 bases). Trimming stripped 5 bases from V and 3 bases from J, with 17 bases between. The CDR3 contains 15 residues. Germline V gene lookup returns CDR1 MNHEY and CDR2 SMNVEV (reference sequence). CDR3: CASSPYPETVYEQYF. The DNA of the CDR3 is TGTGCCAGCAGTCCCTACCCCGAGACAGTCTACGAGCAGTACTTC.

This chain connects TRBV5-4 to TRBJ2-3; 8 bases are a match to TRBD1. Germline V gives CDR1 SGHNT, CDR2 YYREEE (reference sequence). The CDR3 length is 15 residues. V lost 3 bases to trimming and J lost 5 bases; unmatched junction nucleotides: 8. CDR3 protein: CASSSRQGQGDTQYF. Here the CDR3 DNA reads TGTGCCAGCAGCTCCCGACAGGGGCAAGGAGATACGCAGTATTTT.

The genes are TRBV21-1 and TRBJ2-3; TRBD2 was called by the table and not checked on the DNA. TRBV21-1 is assigned pseudogene status. This CDR3 has 13 amino acids. The CDR3 loop reads CASSKARADTQYF. CDR3 coding DNA: TGTGCCAGCAGCAAAGCGAGGGCAGATACGCAGTATTTT.

J is TRBJ2-1 and V is TRBV11-2; 8 positions match TRBD1. Per germline, CDR1 SGHAT and CDR2 FQNNGV. Germline trimming cut 1 base from V and 7 bases from J; bases unmatched to any gene: 9. The CDR3 has 16 residues. CDR3 sequence (DNA): TGTGCCAGCAGCTTAGCTATCTCCGGACAGGGTAATGAGCAGTTCTTC. Translated, it gives CASSLAISGQGNEQFF.

This chain links TRBV5-8 with TRBJ1-1; 9 nucleotides agree with TRBD1. Trimming cost V 1 base and J 8 bases; bases outside gene matches: 3. The CDR3 runs to 13 residues. Germline V gene lookup returns CDR1 SGHTS and CDR2 YDEGEE. CDR3 loop: CASSLTGGGEAFF. The CDR3 DNA follows: TGTGCCAGCAGCTTGACAGGGGGCGGGGAAGCTTTCTTT. Full variable domain (rest looked up from reference TRBV5-8 and TRBJ1-1): EAGVTQSPTHLIKTRGQQATLRCSPISGHTSVYWYQQALGLGLQFLLWYDEGEERNRGNFPPRFSGRQFPNYSSELNVNALELEDSALYLCASSLTGGGEAFFGQGTRLTVV.

This clone was picked up one time. This sequence joins TRBV9 and TRBJ1-2, with 7 positions matching TRBD1. V shed 3 bases, J shed 2 bases, and the junction held 7 bases outside the gene matches. The CDR3 totals 15 residues. Germline V gene data show CDR1 as SGDLS and CDR2 as YYNGEE. The chain's CDR3 is CASSGSGTDNYGYTF. The CDR3, as DNA: TGTGCCAGCAGCGGATCCGGGACAGACAACTATGGCTACACCTTC.

The rearrangement links TRBV30 to TRBJ1-2; D gene unclear. CDR1 and CDR2 (germline): GTSNPN, SVGIG (reference sequence). The CDR3 is 11 amino acids. V lost 5 bases, J lost 3 bases, and 7 bases lay in between. The DNA of the CDR3 is TGTGCCTGGGGACGGTACTATGGCTACACCTTC. It translates to CAWGRYYGYTF.

This sequence joins TRBV3-1 (or the pseudogene TRBV3-2) and TRBJ2-4; no reliable D call. Per germline, CDR1 LGHDT and CDR2 YNNKEL (reference sequence). V dropped 1 base and J dropped 0 bases, with 4 bases sitting between them. The CDR3 has 14 residues. CDR3 loop: CASSQGIAKNIQYF. The CDR3 DNA sequence: TGTGCCAGCAGCCAAGGTATAGCCAAAAACATTCAGTACTTC.

Only a few counts were recorded for this clone. This chain's CDR3 is CASSYSREGTSDTQYF. In DNA, the CDR3 is TGTGCCAGCAGTTACTCGAGAGAGGGGACATCAGATACGCAGTATTTT. The chain is built from TRBV6-5 and TRBJ2-3, with D possibly being TRBD1 (6 bases). Germline V gene data show CDR1 as MNHEY and CDR2 as SVGAGI. The CDR3 length is 16 residues. Trimming pared 0 bases from V and 4 bases from J, leaving 14 bases between.

In its sample, this clone was seen a few times. This chain uses TRBV29-1 with TRBJ2-6; weak D call: TRBD2 (6 bases). The CDR3 contains 14 residues. Germline V gene data show CDR1 as SQVTM and CDR2 as ANQGSEA. V gave up 6 bases and J gave up 0 bases, with 9 bases separating them. This CDR3 reads CSVLEGSGANVLTF. In DNA, the CDR3 is TGCAGCGTGTTGGAGGGCTCTGGGGCCAACGTCCTGACTTTC.

V is TRBV7-3 and J is TRBJ1-2, with 10 bases identical to TRBD1. Germline assignment: CDR1 SGHTA and CDR2 FQGTGA. Unmatched junction bases numbered 5, after V lost 5 bases and J lost 8 bases. The CDR3 has 13 amino acids. CDR3 sequence: CASSLDRGGGYTF. The CDR3, as DNA: TGTGCCAGCAGCCTGGACAGGGGGGGAGGCTACACCTTC.

This chain connects TRBV5-1 to TRBJ2-3; TRBD1 matches 7 bases. Germline loops: CDR1 SGHRS, CDR2 YFSETQ. This CDR3 comprises 14 residues. Trimming took 4 bases from V and 1 from J; bases not matched to a gene: 3. The DNA of the CDR3 is TGCGCCAGCAGCATCGGGACAGGCACAGATACGCAGTATTTT. It yields the protein CASSIGTGTDTQYF.

For the CDR3, the DNA is TGCGCCAGCAGGATTGGGACTAGCGGAAACACAGATACGCAGTATTTT. Translating it yields CASRIGTSGNTDTQYF. The chain has TRBV5-1 and TRBJ2-3; TRBD2 matches 11 bases. Germline V lookup: CDR1 SGHRS, CDR2 YFSETQ. The CDR3 covers 16 residues. V shed 5 bases, J shed 2 bases, and the junction held 7 bases outside the gene matches.

The V and J genes are TRBV12-3 or TRBV12-4 and TRBJ1-2; 7 bases map to TRBD1. This CDR3 contains 13 residues. Trimming removed 6 bases from V and 7 bases from J; junction bases left unmatched: 8. In nucleotides, the CDR3 is TGTGCCAGCAGATTACAGGGGACAAGTGGCTACACCTTC. Protein sequence: CASRLQGTSGYTF.

In this sample, this clone turned up a few times. The rearrangement uses TRBV11-2 and TRBJ1-4; D gene uncertain. CDR3 length equals 13 residues. The ends were cut back, 3 bases at V and 6 bases at J, with 8 bases in the middle. From germline, CDR1 is SGHAT and CDR2 FQNNGV. Here the CDR3 DNA reads TGTGCCAGCAGCTTGCGCCCCTATGAAAAACTGTTTTTT. This codes for CASSLRPYEKLFF.